These T cell receptor beta chains were read from a single sample in a study of response to subunit inactivated influenza vaccine. TCRdb itself ran the RT-PCR reads through MiXCR, one entry per CDR3 protein. The table includes around 580,000 distinct CDR3 sequences, 14% detected once. Material: PBMCs from blood, obtained 11 to 12 days after vaccination. The source is a man in his forties or fifties who received an inactivated influenza vaccine. The CDR3 runs from the conserved cysteine through the conserved F or W. D genes are given only for firm matches. Not all rows give a size; the values are once, few, many and, for expanded clones, a class.

NA	NA	TRBV2	TRBJ1-2	TGTGCCAGCAAGGGTTTGTCGGGGAACTATGGCTACACCTTC	CASKGLSGNYGYTF
NA	TRBD1	TRBV10-3	TRBJ1-5	TGTGCCATCAGTAAGACAGGGGGTGCAGGTCAGCCCCAGCATTTT	CAISKTGGAGQPQHF
many	NA	TRBV20-1	TRBJ2-3	TGCAGTGCGGTTAAGGGTTCGCGCAGGACAGATACGCAGTATTTT	CSAVKGSRRTDTQYF
NA	NA	TRBV5-1	TRBJ1-2	TGCGCCAGCAGCCAGGGACTAACTAACTATGGCTACACCTTC	CASSQGLTNYGYTF
NA	NA	TRBV7-2	TRBJ2-3	TGTGCCAGCAGCTTAGCACAGGGATTCACAGATACGCAGTATTTT	CASSLAQGFTDTQYF
NA	NA	TRBV20-1	TRBJ2-1	TGCAGTGCTAGAGGACTCTACAATGAGCAGTTCTTC	CSARGLYNEQFF
few	TRBD1	TRBV7-2	TRBJ2-1	TGTGCCAGCAGCCCTGGGACAGGGAGTTTTCGTCTCAATGAGCAGTTCTTC	CASSPGTGSFRLNEQFF
few	TRBD2	TRBV6-1	TRBJ2-5	TGTGCCAGCAACCCTAGCGGGAGGGGAGAGACCCAGTACTTC	CASNPSGRGETQYF
NA	NA	TRBV24-1	TRBJ2-1	TGTGCCACCAGTGATTTTAACCGGGGCGGTGAGCAGTTCTTC	CATSDFNRGGEQFF
few	NA	TRBV9	TRBJ1-5	TGTGCCAGCAGCGTAGAAGGGGTCGGCAATCAGCCCCAGCATTTT	CASSVEGVGNQPQHF
few	TRBD2	TRBV5-1	TRBJ2-1	TGCGCCAGCAGACGGACTAGCGTAGGCTACAATGAGCAGTTCTTC	CASRRTSVGYNEQFF
many	TRBD2	TRBV25-1	TRBJ2-5	TGTGCCAGCAGTGTCGGGGGGGCCGAGACCCAGTACTTC	CASSVGGAETQYF
NA	NA	TRBV7-9	TRBJ1-4	TGTGCCAGCAGCCCGGAGGTGGGAGGTGAAAAACTGTTTTTT	CASSPEVGGEKLFF
many	TRBD1	TRBV7-8	TRBJ1-5	TGTGCCAGCAGCTTAGAGCAGGGGGGCTTGAATCAGCCCCAGCATTTT	CASSLEQGGLNQPQHF
NA	NA	TRBV3-1	TRBJ2-7	TGTGCCAGCAGCTTCCCGACTAGAAGGGACGAGCAGTACTTC	CASSFPTRRDEQYF
few	NA	TRBV6-5	TRBJ2-5	TGTGCCAGCAGTTACTCACGGTATCAAGAGACCCAGTACTTC	CASSYSRYQETQYF
few	NA	TRBV7-9	TRBJ2-2	TGTGCCAGCAGCTATACAGTCCTGGAGCTGTTTTTT	CASSYTVLELFF
few	NA	TRBV7-9	TRBJ2-5	TGTGCCAGCAGCTCCTCTCGGGGGAGGGAGACCCAGTACTTC	CASSSSRGRETQYF
many	NA	TRBV15	TRBJ1-6	TGTGCCACCAGCAGAGAAAATTCACCCCTCCACTTT	CATSRENSPLHF
NA	TRBD1	TRBV9	TRBJ2-1	TGTGCCAGCAGCGTAGCTCAATATGTTACAGGGGGAGGTTCGGGATACAATGAGCAGTTCTTC	CASSVAQYVTGGGSGYNEQFF
few	NA	TRBV27	TRBJ2-7	TGTGCCAGCAGTCCCCTCGGCGGCGAGCAGTACTTC	CASSPLGGEQYF
NA	NA	TRBV11-2	TRBJ1-1	TGTGCCAGCAGACCCCTAGTGAACACTGAAGCTTTCTTT	CASRPLVNTEAFF
NA	NA	TRBV12-3/TRBV12-4	TRBJ1-5	TGTGCCAGCAGAACAGATAGCAATCAGCCCCAGCATTTT	CASRTDSNQPQHF
few	TRBD1	TRBV7-9	TRBJ1-6	TGTGCCAGCAGCGCCCACCGGGACAGGGGCGCTTCACCCCTCCACTTT	CASSAHRDRGASPLHF
few	NA	TRBV19	TRBJ2-1	TGTGCCAGCAGTTCCAACGGGAATGAGCAGTTCTTC	CASSSNGNEQFF
few	TRBD1	TRBV5-1	TRBJ2-5	TGCGCCAGCAGCTTAAACCGGGACAGAGGAGCCCAGTACTTC	CASSLNRDRGAQYF
NA	TRBD2	TRBV12-3/TRBV12-4	TRBJ2-7	TGTGCCAGCAGACCCTCTAGCGGACCCGTTCGCGAGCAGTACTTC	CASRPSSGPVREQYF
NA	NA	TRBV6-5	TRBJ2-2	TGTGCCAGCAGTTACTCGATGGCCCCAGACACCGGGGAGCTGTTTTTT	CASSYSMAPDTGELFF
few	TRBD1	TRBV20-1	TRBJ1-4	TGCAGTGCTTCGGGACAGGGTGTAATGTTTGAAAAACTGTTTTTT	CSASGQGVMFEKLFF
NA	TRBD2	TRBV6-2/TRBV6-3	TRBJ2-3	TGTGCCAGCAGTTACTCTCCTAGCGGGAGTTGGGCAGATACGCAGTATTTT	CASSYSPSGSWADTQYF
few	NA	TRBV5-8	TRBJ1-5	TGTGCCAGCAGCTCTGACAGGTTGGGTCAGCCCCAGCATTTT	CASSSDRLGQPQHF
few	TRBD2	TRBV20-1	TRBJ2-4	TGCAGTAATAGCGGGAGGGCCAAAAACATTCAGTACTTC	CSNSGRAKNIQYF
NA	TRBD1	TRBV7-2	TRBJ2-1	TGTGCCAGCAGCCCCCGCCTCAGCACAGGGGCGCATGAGCAGTTCTTC	CASSPRLSTGAHEQFF
NA	NA	TRBV5-5	TRBJ2-5	TGTGCCAGCAGCCTCGGCGCCGTGGGGGAGACCCAGTACTTC	CASSLGAVGETQYF
many	TRBD1	TRBV7-2	TRBJ2-4	TGTGCCAGCAGCCCCCAGGGGACAGCCAACATTCAGTACTTC	CASSPQGTANIQYF
NA	NA	TRBV20-1	TRBJ2-7	TGCAGTGCTCCGACGGGGCGCTACGAGCAGTACTTC	CSAPTGRYEQYF
NA	NA	TRBV20-1	TRBJ1-1	TGCAGTGCTACACAGCCGGGCCCGGTTGAAGCTTTCTTT	CSATQPGPVEAFF
NA	TRBD2	TRBV20-1	TRBJ2-2	TGCAGTGCAGTAGCGGGAGGGGTTGTCGGGGAGCTGTTTTTT	CSAVAGGVVGELFF
NA	TRBD2	TRBV6-2/TRBV6-3	TRBJ2-3	TGTGCCAGCAGTTACGTTGAGCGGGAGGGAGTGGATACGCAGTATTTT	CASSYVEREGVDTQYF
few	NA	TRBV6-6	TRBJ1-2	TGTGCCAGCACCACGACTACTGCCTATGGCTACACCTTC	CASTTTTAYGYTF
NA	TRBD1	TRBV29-1	TRBJ2-7	TGCAGCGTTTATGTAACAGGGGGCACCTACGAGCAGTACTTC	CSVYVTGGTYEQYF